This TCR beta chain emerged from a study of T cell changes during pregnancy in multiple sclerosis. The CDR3 spans 15 residues. Germline assignment: CDR1 SGHRS and CDR2 YFSETQ. Germline trimming cut 5 bases from V and 4 bases from J; bases unmatched to any gene: 8. Assay: immunoSEQ multiplex PCR; the TCRdb copy retains only in-frame clones and omits some. The repertoire holds roughly 50,000 clones, with around 92% as singletons. This clone has only a few counts. Sample: CD4+ T cells from peripheral blood mononuclear cells, taken in the third trimester of pregnancy. The chain carries TRBV5-1 and TRBJ2-2; 7 nucleotides agree with TRBD2. This TCR was recovered from a female donor with multiple sclerosis, enrolled in a pregnancy study. The CDR3 loop reads CASRPTPGGTGELFF. CDR3 DNA: TGCGCCAGCAGACCCACGCCGGGGGGCACCGGGGAGCTGTTTTTT.